This T cell receptor beta chain emerged from a study of cytomegalovirus exposure and HLA in healthy donors. In regard to this clone: What it binds is unknown.

In germline, CDR1 is SGHRS, CDR2 YFSETQ. The CDR3 consists of 15 residues. V was clipped by 6 bases and J by 3 bases; unmatched bases: 9. Points from the study as a whole: Highly shared variants forming one cluster were likely a sequencing artifact.

The PCR was carried out with 60 Vbeta primers and 13 Jbeta primers. Repertoires were generated with immunoSEQ multiplex PCR, while TCRdb's copy carries only in-frame clones and drops some. The sample consists of about 82,000 clones, 70% to 85% of them appearing once. This chain joins TRBV5-1 and TRBJ2-3; 8 nucleotides line up with TRBD1. The clonotype was recovered from a human donor in good health. Sequencing was done on a sample of PBMCs. As DNA, the CDR3 is TGCGCCAGCACCCCCTGGACAGGGTTGACAGATACGCAGTATTTT. It yields the protein CASTPWTGLTDTQYF. Looking up the rest from reference TRBV5-1 and TRBJ2-3 gives the full variable domain: KAGVTQTPRYLIKTRGQQVTLSCSPISGHRSVSWYQQTPGQGLQFLFEYFSETQRNKGNFPGRFSGRQFSNSRSEMNVSTLELGDSALYLCASTPWTGLTDTQYFGPGTRLTVL.